Listed here is a single TCR beta chain. The CDR3 totals 13 residues. Trimming left V 1 base short and J 4 bases short, with 7 bases between. The germline V gene encodes CDR1 LGHNA and CDR2 YSLEER. This sample is drawn from a study of control samples from healthy donors and cancer patients. Repertoires were generated with immunoSEQ multiplex PCR, while TCRdb's copy carries only in-frame clones and drops some. Among 75,000 to 95,000 clones listed, approximately 84% were seen once. The clonotype was recovered from an older man with lung cancer. The chain couples TRBV4-3 to TRBJ1-2; D unresolved. The sequenced material came from PBMCs. CDR3 DNA: TGCGCCAGCAGCCAAGGCCGGGGCTATGGCTACACCTTC. Protein sequence: CASSQGRGYGYTF.